Following are 7 T cell receptor beta chains from one sample sequenced in a study of shared clonotypes between healthy human individuals. Profiled with immunoSEQ multiplex PCR; TCRdb holds only in-frame clones, not every one. The sample consists of 850,000 to 1,200,000 clones, 75% of them appearing once. Sequencing input: memory CD4+ T cells sorted from blood. Subset in this sample: CD45RA-negative fraction. The receptors were sampled from a man younger than 30 in good health.

J is TRBJ2-3 and V is TRBV4-2; possibly TRBD2 for D (5 bases). CDR1 is LGHNA, CDR2 YNFKEQ, per germline. The CDR3 spans 14 residues. V lost 6 bases and J 5 bases, leaving 15 bases between the germline ends. CDR3: CASRRGLGGDTQYF. The CDR3 nucleotides read TGTGCCAGCAGGCGCGGTCTCGGAGGAGATACGCAGTATTTT.

This clone appeared a few times. V gene TRBV5-1 combines with J gene TRBJ2-6; unclear D gene. V lost 5 bases, J lost 0 bases, and 15 bases lay in between. Germline CDR1 and CDR2: SGHRS and YFSETQ. The CDR3 is made up of 17 amino acids. CDR3 sequence (DNA): TGCGCCAGCAGTTCCGGGCCTCGGAGCTCTGGGGCCAACGTCCTGACTTTC. Translating gives CASSSGPRSSGANVLTF.

The V gene is TRBV5-1, the J gene TRBJ2-7; D might be TRBD2 (5 bases). The germline V gene encodes CDR1 SGHRS and CDR2 YFSETQ. CDR3 length: 12 residues. V was clipped by 7 bases and J by 0 bases, with 8 bases between them. The CDR3 sequence: CASRRDSYEQYF. CDR3 sequence (DNA): TGCGCCAGCCGACGGGACTCCTACGAGCAGTACTTC.

On this clone itself: Other DNA sequences in this sample translate to the same CDR3. The chain is built from TRBV7-9 and TRBJ2-2; 9 bases agree with TRBD2. Germline-derived CDR1 and CDR2 are SEHNR and FQNEAQ (reference sequence). The CDR3 contains 15 residues. The V gene end was trimmed by 2 bases and the J gene end by 3 bases; junction bases not matched to a gene: 1. CDR3 region: CASSLRLADTGELFF. CDR3 bases: TGTGCCAGCAGCTTAAGACTAGCGGACACCGGGGAGCTGTTTTTT.

The rearrangement uses TRBV6-5 and TRBJ2-3, with a weak D call TRBD1 (6 bases). The CDR3 has 14 amino acids. In germline, CDR1 is MNHEY, CDR2 SVGAGI. V lost 6 bases and J lost 0, with 10 bases in between. CDR3 DNA sequence: TGTGCCAGCAGATGGGGGCGCAGCACAGATACGCAGTATTTT. Translated: CASRWGRSTDTQYF.

The V gene is TRBV5-6, the J gene TRBJ2-1; no reliable D call. The CDR3 length is 16 residues. Trimming took off 0 bases at V and 8 bases at J, with 18 bases between the two ends. Germline V gene lookup returns CDR1 SGHDT and CDR2 YYEEEE. The CDR3 here is CASSLVFALKIDEQFF. In DNA, the CDR3 is TGTGCCAGCAGCTTGGTATTTGCTCTCAAAATCGATGAGCAGTTCTTC.

The J gene is TRBJ1-3, the V gene TRBV11-2; 11 bases line up with TRBD1. V lost 5 bases to trimming and J lost 3 bases; unmatched junction nucleotides: 9. Germline V CDR1 and CDR2: SGHAT, FQNNGV. This CDR3 region has 17 residues. CDR3 protein: CASSPGQGAVGGNTIYF. As DNA, the CDR3 is TGTGCCAGCAGCCCCGGACAGGGGGCCGTAGGTGGAAACACCATATATTTT.